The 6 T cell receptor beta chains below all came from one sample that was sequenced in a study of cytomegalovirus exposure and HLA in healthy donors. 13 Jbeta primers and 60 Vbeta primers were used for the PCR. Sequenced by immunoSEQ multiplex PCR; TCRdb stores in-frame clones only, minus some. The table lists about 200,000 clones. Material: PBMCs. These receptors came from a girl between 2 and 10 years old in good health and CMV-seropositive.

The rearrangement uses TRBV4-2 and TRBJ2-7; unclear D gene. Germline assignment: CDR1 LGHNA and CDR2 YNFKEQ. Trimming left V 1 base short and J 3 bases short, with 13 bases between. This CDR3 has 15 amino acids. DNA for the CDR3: TGTGCCAGCAGCCAAGGCGCGGCAGCAGACTACGAGCAGTACTTC. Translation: CASSQGAAADYEQYF.

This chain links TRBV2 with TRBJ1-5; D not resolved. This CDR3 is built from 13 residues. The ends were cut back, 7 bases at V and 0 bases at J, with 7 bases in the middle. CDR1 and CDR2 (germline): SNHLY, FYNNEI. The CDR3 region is CASKYSSNQPQHF. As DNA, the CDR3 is TGTGCCAGCAAATACTCTAGCAATCAGCCCCAGCATTTT.

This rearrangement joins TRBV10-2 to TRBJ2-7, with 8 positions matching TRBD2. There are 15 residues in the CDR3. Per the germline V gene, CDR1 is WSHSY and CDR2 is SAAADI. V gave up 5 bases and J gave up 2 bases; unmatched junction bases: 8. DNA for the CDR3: TGCGCCAGCAGTTCAAGCGGGAGTGTCCCCTACGAGCAGTACTTC. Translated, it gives CASSSSGSVPYEQYF.

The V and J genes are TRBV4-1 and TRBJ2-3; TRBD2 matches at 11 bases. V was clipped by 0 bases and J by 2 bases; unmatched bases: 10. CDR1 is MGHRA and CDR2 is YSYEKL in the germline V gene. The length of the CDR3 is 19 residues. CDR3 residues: CASSQDPPLGLADTDTQYF. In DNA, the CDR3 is TGCGCCAGCAGCCAAGATCCCCCTCTGGGACTAGCGGACACAGATACGCAGTATTTT.

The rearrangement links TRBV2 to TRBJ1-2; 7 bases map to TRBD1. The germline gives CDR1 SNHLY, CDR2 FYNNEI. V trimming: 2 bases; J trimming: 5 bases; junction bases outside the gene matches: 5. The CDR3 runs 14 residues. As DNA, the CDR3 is TGTGCCAGCAGTGAAAAGGCAGGGGGATATGGCTACACCTTC. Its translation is CASSEKAGGYGYTF.

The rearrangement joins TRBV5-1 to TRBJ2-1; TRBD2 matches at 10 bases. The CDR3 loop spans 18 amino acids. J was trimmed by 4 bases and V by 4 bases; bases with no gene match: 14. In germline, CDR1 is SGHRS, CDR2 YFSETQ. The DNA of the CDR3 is TGCGCCAGCAGCACTGTAGGAAGTGCTAGCGGGAGTTACAATGAGCAGTTCTTC. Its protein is CASSTVGSASGSYNEQFF.